This entry is about one T cell receptor (beta chain). The same CDR3 also results from other DNA sequences found in this sample. Germline CDR1 and CDR2: SGHRS and YFSETQ. Deletions cut 4 bases from V and 5 bases from J, with 12 bases between. The CDR3 has 13 amino acids. The study ran its PCR with 60 Vbeta and 13 Jbeta primers. Sequencing was performed with immunoSEQ multiplex PCR; in TCRdb, only in-frame clones are kept and a portion is missing. The sample includes under 150,000 clones. The sample belongs to a study of cytomegalovirus exposure and HLA in healthy donors. The receptor was derived from a woman aged 40 to 55 in good health and CMV-seronegative. The sample taken for sequencing was PBMCs. V gene TRBV5-1 combines with J gene TRBJ1-2; tentatively, D is TRBD1 (5 bases). The DNA of the CDR3 is TGCGCCAGCAGCGCCACAGGAGATTATGGCTACACCTTC. This encodes CASSATGDYGYTF. The full variable domain, completed using reference TRBV5-1 and TRBJ1-2, is KAGVTQTPRYLIKTRGQQVTLSCSPISGHRSVSWYQQTPGQGLQFLFEYFSETQRNKGNFPGRFSGRQFSNSRSEMNVSTLELGDSALYLCASSATGDYGYTFGSGTRLTVV.